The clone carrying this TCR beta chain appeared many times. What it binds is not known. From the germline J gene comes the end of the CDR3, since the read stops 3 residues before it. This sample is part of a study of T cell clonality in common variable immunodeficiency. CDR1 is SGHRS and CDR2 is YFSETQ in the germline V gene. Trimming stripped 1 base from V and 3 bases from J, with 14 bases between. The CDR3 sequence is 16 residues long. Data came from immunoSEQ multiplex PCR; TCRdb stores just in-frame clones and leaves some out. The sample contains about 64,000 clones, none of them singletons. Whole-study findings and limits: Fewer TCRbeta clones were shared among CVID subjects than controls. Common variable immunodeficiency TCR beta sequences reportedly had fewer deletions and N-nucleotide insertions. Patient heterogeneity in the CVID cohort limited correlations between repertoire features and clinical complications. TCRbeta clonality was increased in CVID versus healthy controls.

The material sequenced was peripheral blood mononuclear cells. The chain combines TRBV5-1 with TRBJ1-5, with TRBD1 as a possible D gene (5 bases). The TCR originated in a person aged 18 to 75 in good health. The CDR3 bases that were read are TGCGCCAGCAGCTTGACGGGCAGGGACTACAATCAGCCC. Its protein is CASSLTGRDYNQP. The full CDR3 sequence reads CASSLTGRDYNQPQHF.